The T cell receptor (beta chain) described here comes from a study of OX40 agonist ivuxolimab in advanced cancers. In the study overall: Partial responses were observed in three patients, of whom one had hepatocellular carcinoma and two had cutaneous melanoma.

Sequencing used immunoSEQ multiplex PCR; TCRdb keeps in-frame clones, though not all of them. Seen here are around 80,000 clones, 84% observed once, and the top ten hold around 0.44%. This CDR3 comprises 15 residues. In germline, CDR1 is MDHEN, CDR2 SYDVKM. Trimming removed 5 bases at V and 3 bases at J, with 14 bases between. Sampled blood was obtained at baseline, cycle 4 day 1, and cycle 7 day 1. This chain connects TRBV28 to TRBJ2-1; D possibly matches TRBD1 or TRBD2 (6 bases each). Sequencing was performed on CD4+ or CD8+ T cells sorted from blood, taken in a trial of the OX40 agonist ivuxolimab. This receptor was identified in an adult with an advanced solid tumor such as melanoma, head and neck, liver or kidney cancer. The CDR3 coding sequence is TGTGCCAGCAGTCCCGGGGGCACATTCTACAATGAGCAGTTCTTC. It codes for CASSPGGTFYNEQFF.